These 21 T cell receptor beta chains came from one sample sequenced in a study of cytotoxic CD8 clonotypes in ibrutinib-treated CLL. Produced via immunoSEQ multiplex PCR; TCRdb's table is partial and in-frame only. The sample has about 200,000 clones, 60% to 80% seen once. This specimen was PBMCs, taken after 12 months of ibrutinib treatment. The source of these receptors is a human donor with chronic lymphocytic leukemia.

The chain couples TRBV27 to TRBJ1-6; 7 bases are shared with TRBD1. J lost 5 bases, V lost 4 bases, and 5 bases had no gene match. Germline lookup yields CDR1 MNHEY and CDR2 SMNVEV (reference sequence). This CDR3 is 15 amino acids long. CDR3 in amino acids: CASSYWTGDNSPLHF. CDR3 bases: TGTGCCAGCAGTTACTGGACAGGTGATAATTCACCCCTCCACTTT.

This clone was observed a few times. The J gene is TRBJ1-5, the V gene TRBV30; D not resolved. Trimming shortened V by 5 bases and J by 0 bases, and 8 bases separated the two germline ends. This CDR3 is built from 13 residues. CDR1 is GTSNPN, CDR2 SVGIG, per germline (reference sequence). The CDR3 coding sequence is TGTGCCTGGGCTCGGAATAGCAATCAGCCCCAGCATTTT. Protein: CAWARNSNQPQHF.

This clone was seen a few times. The J gene is TRBJ1-2, the V gene TRBV28; the D is unclear. V lost 3 bases and J 4 bases, leaving 9 bases between the germline ends. The germline gives CDR1 MDHEN, CDR2 SYDVKM. CDR3 length: 13 residues. CDR3 nucleotide sequence: TGTGCCAGCAGTTTTGGGCGAGTCTATGGCTACACCTTC. This encodes CASSFGRVYGYTF.

This rearrangement joins TRBV27 to TRBJ1-1, with a possible D match to TRBD1 (5 bases). Germline assignment: CDR1 MNHEY and CDR2 SMNVEV (reference sequence). The CDR3 sequence is 15 residues long. V was shortened by 5 bases and J by 4 bases, with 17 bases between the two germline ends. The CDR3 sequence is CASSGRDYGITEAFF. CDR3 sequence (DNA): TGTGCCAGCAGTGGCAGGGACTACGGCATCACTGAAGCTTTCTTT.

This rearrangement joins TRBV27 to TRBJ2-7; D is unclear. The CDR3 is 11 amino acids. Trimming pared 4 bases from V and 1 base from J, leaving 2 bases between. Per germline, CDR1 MNHEY and CDR2 SMNVEV (reference sequence). The DNA of the CDR3 is TGTGCCAGCAGTTCTTCCTACGAGCAGTACTTC. The encoded protein is CASSSSYEQYF.

CDR3 residues: CASSDTGYYGYTF. The DNA for the CDR3 is TGCGCCAGCAGTGATACGGGGTACTATGGCTACACCTTC. The V gene is TRBV10-1, the J gene TRBJ1-2; D gene uncertain. Trimming took off 3 bases at V and 3 bases at J, with 8 bases between the two ends. Germline V gene data show CDR1 as WNHNN and CDR2 as SYGVQD (reference sequence). This CDR3 is built from 13 residues.

The chain uses TRBV29-1 and TRBJ1-4, with 9 bases identical to TRBD1. CDR1 and CDR2 (germline): SQVTM, ANQGSEA. The CDR3 loop spans 14 amino acids. V gave up 5 bases and J gave up 7 bases; unmatched junction bases: 8. CDR3 sequence reads: CSVQITGGGEKLFF. In DNA, the CDR3 is TGCAGCGTTCAGATAACAGGGGGCGGTGAAAAACTGTTTTTT.

The rearrangement links TRBV30 to TRBJ2-6; a possible D gene is TRBD2 (7 bases). With 5 bases removed from V and 4 bases from J, the gap between germline ends came to 12 bases. This CDR3 region has 14 residues. CDR1 is GTSNPN, CDR2 SVGIG, per germline (reference sequence). The CDR3 DNA follows: TGTGCCTGGGGACGGGGGGCCGGGGCCAACGTCCTGACTTTC. As protein: CAWGRGAGANVLTF.

This chain uses TRBV7-9 with TRBJ1-6; the D is unclear. Germline values: CDR1 SEHNR, CDR2 FQNEAQ (reference sequence). Trimming took off 5 bases at V and 9 bases at J, with 14 bases between the two ends. The CDR3 length is 14 residues. CDR3 in amino acids: CASSSLNRGSPLHF. CDR3 DNA: TGTGCCAGCAGCAGTCTGAACCGGGGTTCACCCCTCCACTTT. Together with reference TRBV7-9 and TRBJ1-6, the CDR3 gives the full variable domain: DTGVSQNPRHKITKRGQNVTFRCDPISEHNRLYWYRQTLGQGPEFLTYFQNEAQLEKSRLLSDRFSAERPKGSFSTLEIQRTEQGDSAMYLCASSSLNRGSPLHFGNGTRLTVT.

The rearrangement joins TRBV6-6 to TRBJ1-4; no firm D call. The CDR3 has 12 amino acids. The germline V gene has CDR1 MNHNY and CDR2 SVGAGI (reference sequence). Trimming removed 3 bases at V and 8 bases at J, with 7 bases between. The CDR3 DNA is TGTGCCAGCAGTTATGATGCAGAAAAACTGTTTTTT. Translated: CASSYDAEKLFF.

This clone has at least ten counts. Here the CDR3 DNA reads TGTGCCAGCAGTGAAGGGCCGAGCTCTGGGGCCAACGTCCTGACTTTC. Translating it yields CASSEGPSSGANVLTF. The rearrangement links TRBV6-1 to TRBJ2-6; D remains unclear. The length of the CDR3 is 16 residues. Trimming cost V 1 base and J 0 bases, with 7 bases left between them. Germline CDR1 reads MNHNS; CDR2 reads SASEGT.

The V and J genes are TRBV28 and TRBJ1-2; D is possibly TRBD1 (5 bases). The CDR3 runs to 13 residues. CDR1 and CDR2 from the germline V gene are MDHEN and SYDVKM. V was trimmed by 6 bases and J by 2 bases, leaving 10 bases between them. The CDR3 sequence: CASSLGGNYGYTF. The CDR3, as DNA: TGTGCCAGCAGCTTGGGGGGAAACTATGGCTACACCTTC.

This clone showed up just a few times. This chain connects TRBV5-1 to TRBJ1-1, with D maybe TRBD1 (5 bases). CDR3 length: 15 residues. CDR1 SGHRS and CDR2 YFSETQ come from the germline V gene. V was trimmed by 0 bases and J by 1 base, leaving 10 bases between them. CDR3 residues: CASSLGPGSNTEAFF. The CDR3, as DNA: TGCGCCAGCAGCTTGGGGCCAGGGTCGAACACTGAAGCTTTCTTT.

This chain uses TRBV7-3 with TRBJ2-3, with D possibly matching TRBD2 (6 bases). CDR1 is SGHTA and CDR2 is FQGTGA in the germline V gene. The ends were cut back, 8 bases at V and 7 bases at J, with 16 bases in the middle. The CDR3 contains 13 residues. CDR3 loop: CASRDSARYTQYF. The CDR3 DNA reads as TGTGCCAGCCGGGACTCAGCAAGGTATACGCAGTATTTT.

This clone was counted between two and nine times. V and J are TRBV28 and TRBJ1-1, with D perhaps TRBD1 (6 bases). V lost 5 bases, J lost 2 bases, and 15 bases lay in between. The V gene's germline CDR1 is MDHEN and CDR2 SYDVKM. CDR3 length: 15 amino acids. CDR3 loop: CASSVPSTGNTEAFF. The CDR3 coding sequence is TGTGCCAGCAGTGTCCCATCGACAGGCAACACTGAAGCTTTCTTT.

The genes are TRBV9 and TRBJ1-2; TRBD1 is a possible D gene (6 bases). Germline assignment: CDR1 SGDLS and CDR2 YYNGEE. V dropped 2 bases and J dropped 7 bases, with 9 bases sitting between them. CDR3 length: 12 residues. Written as DNA, the CDR3 is TGTGCCAGCAGCGTCGCACAGGGTGGCTACACCTTC. It encodes CASSVAQGGYTF.

V usage is TRBV7-2 and J usage is TRBJ2-5; 10 bases fit TRBD1. The length of the CDR3 is 15 residues. Losses at the gene ends were 6 bases for V and 1 base for J; bases not matched to a gene: 5. Per germline, CDR1 SGHTA and CDR2 FQGNSA. In nucleotides, the CDR3 is TGTGCCAGCAGATGGGACAGGGGAGTCCAAGAGACCCAGTACTTC. Its protein product is CASRWDRGVQETQYF.

The chain has TRBV7-2 and TRBJ2-5, with 7 bases that match TRBD2. This CDR3 contains 15 residues. J was trimmed by 4 bases and V by 2 bases; bases with no gene match: 7. Germline CDR1 is SGHTA and CDR2 is FQGNSA. CDR3: CASSLSWTRRETQYF. CDR3 nucleotide sequence: TGTGCCAGCAGCTTATCTTGGACTAGGAGAGAGACCCAGTACTTC.

The table lists this clone with a few counts. The CDR3 reads CAWSAGQAYGYTF. CDR3 nucleotide sequence: TGTGCCTGGAGCGCGGGACAGGCCTATGGCTACACCTTC. The chain employs TRBV30 and TRBJ1-2; 8 bases match TRBD1. This CDR3 has 13 amino acids. Germline V gene data show CDR1 as GTSNPN and CDR2 as SVGIG (reference sequence). V gave up 3 bases and J gave up 4 bases; unmatched junction bases: 4.

This chain joins TRBV5-1 and TRBJ2-2; D call uncertain. The germline V gene has CDR1 SGHRS and CDR2 YFSETQ. V was trimmed by 6 bases and J by 2 bases, leaving 8 bases between them. The CDR3 loop spans 13 amino acids. The CDR3 nucleotides are TGCGCCAGCACCCCACTTAACACCGGGGAGCTGTTTTTT. Its protein is CASTPLNTGELFF.

The chain carries TRBV18 and TRBJ2-2; TRBD1 matches at 9 bases. Germline CDR1 reads KGHSH; CDR2 reads LQKENI. CDR3 length: 17 residues. The V segment lost 0 bases and the J segment 2 bases; nucleotides outside the gene matches: 4. This chain's CDR3 is CASSPPGQGPNTGELFF. The CDR3 DNA sequence: TGTGCCAGCTCACCACCGGGACAGGGCCCCAACACCGGGGAGCTGTTTTTT.